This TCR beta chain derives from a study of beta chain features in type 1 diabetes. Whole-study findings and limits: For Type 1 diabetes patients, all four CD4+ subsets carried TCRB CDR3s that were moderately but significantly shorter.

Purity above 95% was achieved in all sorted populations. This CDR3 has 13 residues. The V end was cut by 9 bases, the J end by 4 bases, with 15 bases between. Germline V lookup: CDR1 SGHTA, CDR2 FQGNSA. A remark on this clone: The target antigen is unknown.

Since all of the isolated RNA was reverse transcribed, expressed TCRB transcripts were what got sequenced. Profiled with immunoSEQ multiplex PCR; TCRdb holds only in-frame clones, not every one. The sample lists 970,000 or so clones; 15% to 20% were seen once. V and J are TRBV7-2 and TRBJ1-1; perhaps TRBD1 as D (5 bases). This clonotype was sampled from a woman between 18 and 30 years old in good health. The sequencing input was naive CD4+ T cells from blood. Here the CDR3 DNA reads TGTGCCAGTATTCGGGGCCCAGTCACTGAAGCTTTCTTT. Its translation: CASIRGPVTEAFF.